The clone carrying this T cell receptor beta chain was seen repeatedly, ten times or more. The sequence runs out 3 residues before the end of the CDR3; the remainder is reconstructed from the germline J gene. These data originate in a study of T cell clonality in common variable immunodeficiency. Assay used: immunoSEQ multiplex PCR; TCRdb lists only in-frame clones, some missing. The table lists about 35,000 clones, with no singletons. Heparinized whole blood, about 4.5 to 9 ml, came from each donor. The CDR3 spans 16 residues. CDR1 and CDR2 (germline): MNHEY, SVGEGT. The trim removed 6 bases at V and 6 bases at J, leaving 11 bases unmatched.

The sequence was collected from a person between 18 and 75 years old in good health. V is TRBV6-2 or TRBV6-3 and J is TRBJ2-1; TRBD2 agrees at 10 bases. Material: peripheral blood mononuclear cells. CDR3 amino acids: CASSPLGAGGPNEQFF. The CDR3 DNA, read in part, is TGTGCCAGCAGCCCTCTGGGAGCGGGAGGGCCCAATGAG.